This T cell receptor beta chain originates from a study of identical twins (dated by TCRdb to the mid-2010s). In the study overall: The study deep-sequenced TCR alpha and beta repertoires from monozygotic twins, unrelated adults of various ages and cord blood to test whether fetal clonotypes persist. To rule out contamination, the twin experiments were replicated at different times with different library preparation protocols.

This clonotype was recorded a few times. Its antigen is still unknown. Base qualities are not provided; no much larger clone lies one nucleotide away. Libraries were made using 5' RACE. Sequencing instrument: Illumina HiSeq 2000. Template switching added a universal primer binding site, and the final cDNA carried a unique molecular identifier that allowed TCR cDNA molecules to be counted accurately. Specific primers in the conserved constant-segment region were used to synthesize first-strand cDNA for TCR alpha and beta chains. To control for contamination, every cDNA library carried two barcodes: a SMART-Mk sample barcode plus Illumina barcodes. TruSeq adapter sequences, together with Illumina sample barcodes, were added in two successive PCR steps. Sequencing of the TCR alpha and beta cDNA libraries was done on the Illumina HiSeq platform using custom primers. On the authors' methods: MiGEC was used to process raw reads and extract unique molecular identifiers, and MiXCR was used to find CDR3 positions. Recombination models were inferred per individual with the repgenHMM and IGoR tools using an EM algorithm. The analysis of shared clonotypes was done with the tcR package in R, with sharing normalized by the product of cloneset sizes. Out-of-frame nonproductive sequences were analyzed to study raw recombination free of thymic and clonal selection effects. TCRdb reprocessed the public reads (quality trimming at Q25 with fastp, clone calling with MiXCR) and kept in-frame beta chains. Rows with one shared CDR3 protein collapse into an entry with the most common genes and DNA. The V and J calls and clone size come from TCRdb's table, not from the authors' own analysis. Recorded for this sample are 600,000 to 800,000 distinct CDR3 sequences; 21% of them occurred a single time. The leading ten clones occupy approximately 4.3% of the sample.

What the authors observed across the whole study: Because the same donors could not be followed over many years, the conclusions relied on cross-sectional statistical analysis. Compared with coincidental sharing between unrelated individuals, out-of-frame TCR alpha sequences shared between twins showed an excess of sequences with low generation probability. Recombination models systematically underestimated out-of-frame TCR alpha sharing in monozygotic twins but agreed with sharing between unrelated individuals. Abundant cord blood beta clonotypes carried fewer insertions; young adult naive repertoires showed a weaker similar trend, while memory repertoires showed none. In beta out-of-frame sequences, excess twin sharing was weaker, because having fewer shared sequences lowered the signal-to-noise ratio. Zero-insertion analyses could be partly confounded by invariant T cells such as MAIT and iNKT, although diverse VJ usage argued against such confounding for most clonotypes.

Only healthy Caucasian donors were included. Three pairs of female monozygotic twins, all aged about 18 to 29 years, made up the twin cohort. Peripheral blood mononuclear cells were used as the source from which RNA for TCR libraries was isolated. These data also formed part of another study, on T cells expressing NK-cell markers. The second publication reports: In sorted CD3+CD56+NKG2C+, CD3+CD56+NKG2C- and CD3+CD56-NKG2C+ T-cell subsets from eight donors, TCR beta-chain repertoires were profiled. Of the eight sequenced donors, seven were found to be HCMV-seropositive and one was found to be HCMV-seronegative. In several experiments an anti-gammadeltaTCR antibody was added to restrict sorting to alphabetaTCR-expressing T cells. In six donors, the dominant CD3+CD56+NKG2C+ clonotypes were found to rank among the top 10 CD8+ clonotypes and to make up about 1.0-7.0% of CD8+ T cells. Those dominant clonotypes were again the most abundant among CD3+CD56-NKG2C+ cells in a few donors, at about 28.3-60.1%. Whether the expanded NKG2C-expressing T cell clones were specific for HCMV antigens was left unclear. The study sequenced eight donors, all healthy volunteers chosen at random: three men and five women. To determine HCMV serostatus, a commercial ELISA kit was used to detect HCMV-specific IgG in serum. For a handful of donors, bulk peripheral blood T-cell repertoires were additionally sequenced from unsorted PBMC. MIGEC handled demultiplexing of the reads and grouping by UMI, while MiTCR was used to assemble and quantify clonotypes. To exclude erroneous sequences, any TCR cDNA sequence not supported by at least two reads was discarded. The tcR package was used for downstream repertoire analysis, and clonotypes were matched across fractions by CDR3 nucleotide sequence plus V segment. Antigen specificity was annotated against VDJdb with VDJmatch, allowing one amino acid substitution in CDR3.

Specimen: PBMCs. The TCR originated in a woman between 18 and 29 years old in good health.

The sequenced DNA: TGTGCCAGCAGTTTACAAGCAGGGTACAATGAGCAGTTCTTC. Its product reads: CASSLQAGYNEQFF. The chain uses TRBV12-3 or TRBV12-4 and TRBJ2-1; TRBD1 could be the D gene, as 5 bases match. Inclusive of the bounding cysteine and phenylalanine, the CDR3 is 14 residues long. CDR3 DNA only is kept here, 42 bases in frame from base 1. V lost 2 bases and J lost 4 bases; the stretch between them is 9 bases long.